These T cell receptor beta chains were read from a single sample in a study of cytomegalovirus exposure and HLA in healthy donors. TCRdb's table, derived via immunoSEQ multiplex PCR, lists solely in-frame clones and lacks some. The sample table sets out roughly 80,000 clones. Material for sequencing was PBMCs. All receptors derive from a woman between 25 and 40 years old in good health and CMV-seronegative. CDR3s include the opening cysteine and the closing phenylalanine or tryptophan. Each record gives: V gene, D gene, J gene, CDR3 protein, CDR3 DNA. D genes are given only for firm matches.

TRBV7-9,TRBD2,TRBJ2-7,CASSHSGTSRHEQYF,TGTGCCAGCAGCCATTCCGGGACTAGTCGTCACGAGCAGTACTTC
TRBV5-1,.,TRBJ1-1,CASSGLGPGDTEAFF,TGCGCCAGCAGCGGACTTGGGCCTGGAGACACTGAAGCTTTCTTT
TRBV11-2,TRBD1,TRBJ2-1,CASSSISGQNNEQFF,TGTGCCAGCAGCTCGATCTCGGGACAGAACAATGAGCAGTTCTTC
TRBV2,TRBD1,TRBJ1-2,CASSDVDRQGNYGYTF,TGTGCCAGCAGTGATGTCGATCGACAGGGGAACTATGGCTACACCTTC
TRBV6-1,TRBD1,TRBJ1-6,CASSEDPAGQANSPLHF,TGTGCCAGCAGTGAAGACCCCGCGGGACAGGCTAATTCACCCCTCCACTTT
TRBV7-9,TRBD1,TRBJ2-1,CASSFEQGVDEQFF,TGTGCCAGCAGCTTCGAACAGGGGGTCGATGAGCAGTTCTTC
TRBV19,.,TRBJ1-2,CASSARGYGYTF,TGTGCCAGTAGCGCCAGGGGTTATGGCTACACCTTC
TRBV5-1,TRBD1,TRBJ1-1,CASSYYPGQGTTEAFF,TGCGCCAGCAGTTATTATCCGGGACAGGGGACCACTGAAGCTTTCTTT
TRBV19,.,TRBJ2-3,CASSIQGVDTQYF,TGTGCCAGTAGTATTCAGGGTGTGGATACGCAGTATTTT
TRBV5-1,.,TRBJ2-3,CASSLGSSGGGDTQYF,TGCGCCAGCAGCTTGGGATCTAGCGGAGGGGGAGATACGCAGTATTTT
TRBV5-6,TRBD1,TRBJ2-7,CASSPGTGVFAEQYF,TGTGCCAGCAGCCCCGGGACAGGGGTCTTCGCCGAGCAGTACTTC
TRBV2,TRBD1,TRBJ1-2,CASSFRGQLNYGYTF,TGTGCCAGCAGTTTCAGGGGACAGCTTAACTATGGCTACACCTTC
TRBV6-1,.,TRBJ1-5,CASSEEVGVTNQPQHF,TGTGCCAGCAGTGAAGAAGTAGGGGTGACAAATCAGCCCCAGCATTTT
TRBV5-1,TRBD1,TRBJ1-1,CASSLTGTGNTEAFF,TGCGCCAGCAGCTTGACCGGGACAGGGAACACTGAAGCTTTCTTT
TRBV6-5,TRBD1,TRBJ2-7,CASSSYRGRSSYEQYF,TGTGCCAGCAGTTCTTACAGGGGTCGTAGCTCCTACGAGCAGTACTTC
TRBV7-8,.,TRBJ2-3,CASSFGTQNTDTQYF,TGTGCCAGCAGCTTCGGGACTCAGAACACAGATACGCAGTATTTT
TRBV30,.,TRBJ2-7,CAGSVGGVIGYEQYF,TGTGCCGGGAGTGTGGGAGGAGTGATAGGCTACGAGCAGTACTTC
TRBV11-2,.,TRBJ2-1,CASSFSASSYNEQFF,TGTGCCAGCAGCTTCTCCGCGAGCTCCTACAATGAGCAGTTCTTC
TRBV5-4,TRBD1,TRBJ2-7,CASSTAGDSTYEQYF,TGTGCCAGCAGCACCGCAGGGGACAGCACCTACGAGCAGTACTTC
TRBV19,TRBD2,TRBJ2-1,CASGEGFDNEQFF,TGTGCAAGCGGGGAGGGGTTTGACAATGAGCAGTTCTTC
TRBV10-3,TRBD2,TRBJ2-3,CAISESRTSGTDTQYF,TGTGCCATCAGTGAGTCGAGGACTAGCGGAACAGATACGCAGTATTTT
TRBV30,.,TRBJ1-1,CAWSGRQWDTEAFF,TGTGCCTGGAGTGGTCGACAGTGGGACACTGAAGCTTTCTTT
TRBV15,.,TRBJ1-2,CATSRGTETNYGYTF,TGTGCCACCAGCAGAGGGACAGAGACTAACTATGGCTACACCTTC
TRBV9,TRBD2,TRBJ2-5,CASSVEGGRATETQYF,TGTGCCAGCAGCGTAGAGGGCGGGAGGGCCACAGAGACCCAGTACTTC
TRBV5-6,.,TRBJ1-2,CASSFGSMDYGYTF,TGTGCCAGCAGCTTCGGGAGCATGGACTATGGCTACACCTTC
TRBV29-1,.,TRBJ1-2,CSGDVGDYGYTF,TGCAGCGGCGATGTAGGAGACTATGGCTACACCTTC
TRBV4-1,.,TRBJ2-4,CASSQDFRFSLGKNIQYF,TGCGCCAGCAGCCAAGATTTTCGGTTTAGTCTAGGCAAAAACATTCAGTACTTC
TRBV6-1,TRBD2,TRBJ2-7,CASSGGGRVSEQYF,TGTGCCAGCAGTGGAGGCGGGAGAGTTTCCGAGCAGTACTTC
TRBV2,.,TRBJ1-2,CASSGPGQGYGYTF,TGTGCCAGCAGTGGGCCAGGCCAGGGCTATGGCTACACCTTC
TRBV5-1,TRBD2,TRBJ2-2,CASSPGTSGSRTGELFF,TGCGCCAGCAGCCCGGGGACTAGCGGGAGTAGGACCGGGGAGCTGTTTTTT
TRBV13,.,TRBJ1-1,CASRFRGGINTEAFF,TGTGCCAGCAGATTCCGCGGGGGAATTAACACTGAAGCTTTCTTT
TRBV27,TRBD2,TRBJ2-7,CASSLSKGGYEQYF,TGTGCCAGCAGTTTATCGAAGGGAGGGTACGAGCAGTACTTC
TRBV19,.,TRBJ2-3,CASAGSTSGSDTQYF,TGTGCCAGTGCCGGTAGTACGTCGGGGTCAGATACGCAGTATTTT
TRBV4-1,TRBD1,TRBJ2-1,CASSQTTGASDNEQFF,TGCGCCAGCAGTCAAACGACAGGGGCCTCCGACAATGAGCAGTTCTTC
TRBV6-1,TRBD1,TRBJ1-1,CASSEADRANTEAFF,TGTGCCAGCAGTGAAGCGGACAGGGCTAACACTGAAGCTTTCTTT
TRBV6-5,TRBD1,TRBJ2-7,CASSYSDRPSPYEQYF,TGTGCCAGCAGTTACTCGGACAGGCCGTCCCCCTACGAGCAGTACTTC
TRBV7-9,TRBD1,TRBJ1-2,CASSFNAGTGVGGYTF,TGTGCCAGCAGCTTTAACGCCGGGACAGGGGTCGGTGGCTACACCTTC
TRBV2,.,TRBJ1-2,CASSEARSRGYGYTF,TGTGCCAGCAGTGAAGCTAGGTCTCGAGGCTATGGCTACACCTTC
TRBV27,.,TRBJ1-1,CASSLRGQTNTEAFF,TGTGCCAGCAGTTTACGGGGACAAACGAACACTGAAGCTTTCTTT
TRBV19,.,TRBJ1-2,CASSLETGGNYGYTF,TGTGCCAGTAGCCTTGAGACAGGAGGTAACTATGGCTACACCTTC
TRBV29-1,TRBD1,TRBJ1-1,CSVELGQGIEAFF,TGCAGCGTTGAACTGGGACAGGGGATTGAAGCTTTCTTT
TRBV6-1,TRBD2,TRBJ2-7,CASSEGLAGVYEQYF,TGTGCCAGCAGTGAAGGGCTAGCGGGAGTGTACGAGCAGTACTTC
TRBV6-5,.,TRBJ2-1,CASATGSYNEQFF,TGTGCCAGCGCTACAGGATCCTACAATGAGCAGTTCTTC
TRBV6-5,.,TRBJ1-1,CASSYSYGQDTEAFF,TGTGCCAGCAGTTACTCTTATGGACAAGACACTGAAGCTTTCTTT
TRBV5-1,.,TRBJ2-7,CASRKGYEQYF,TGCGCCAGCAGGAAGGGGTACGAGCAGTACTTC
TRBV7-9,TRBD1,TRBJ2-7,CASSSDGQGASYEQYF,TGTGCCAGCAGCTCCGACGGACAGGGAGCTTCCTACGAGCAGTACTTC
TRBV5-1,.,TRBJ1-1,CASSSGFENTEAFF,TGCGCCAGCAGTTCGGGATTCGAGAACACTGAAGCTTTCTTT
TRBV2,TRBD1,TRBJ2-1,CASTTPDRGYNEQFF,TGTGCCAGCACTACCCCGGACAGGGGCTACAATGAGCAGTTCTTC
TRBV20-1,.,TRBJ2-7,CSARGRYEQYF,TGCAGTGCCAGAGGGAGGTACGAGCAGTACTTC
TRBV29-1,TRBD1,TRBJ2-3,CSAQRQGAKDTQYF,TGCAGCGCCCAACGGCAGGGGGCTAAAGATACGCAGTATTTT
TRBV5-6,.,TRBJ2-7,CASSLRGFLAYEQYF,TGTGCCAGCAGCTTGAGAGGGTTCCTCGCCTACGAGCAGTACTTC
TRBV29-1,TRBD1,TRBJ1-1,CSVVPGQGIKAFF,TGCAGCGTCGTCCCGGGACAGGGAATAAAAGCTTTCTTT
TRBV19,.,TRBJ1-5,CASRADRYSNQPQHF,TGTGCCAGCCGAGCAGACAGGTATAGCAATCAGCCCCAGCATTTT
TRBV4-1,.,TRBJ1-6,CASSQDPRSSYNSPLHF,TGCGCCAGCAGCCAAGATCCCCGGAGCTCCTATAATTCACCCCTCCACTTT
TRBV1,.,TRBJ1-2,CTSSQEDSLGYTF,TGCACCAGCAGCCAAGAGGACAGCCTTGGCTACACCTTC
TRBV5-1,TRBD1,TRBJ1-2,CASSSGTANYGYTF,TGCGCCAGCAGCTCCGGGACAGCTAACTATGGCTACACCTTC
TRBV19,.,TRBJ2-5,CASSIGYQETQYF,TGTGCCAGTAGTATCGGGTACCAAGAGACCCAGTACTTC
TRBV10-1,.,TRBJ2-3,CASSPSVRGTDTQYF,TGCGCCAGCAGTCCGAGTGTGCGGGGCACAGATACGCAGTATTTT
TRBV19,TRBD1,TRBJ1-4,CASRGQGEFEKLFF,TGTGCCAGTAGGGGACAGGGGGAATTCGAAAAACTGTTTTTT
TRBV28,TRBD2,TRBJ2-7,CASSDSAGVSEQYF,TGTGCCAGCAGTGATTCGGCGGGAGTTTCCGAGCAGTACTTC